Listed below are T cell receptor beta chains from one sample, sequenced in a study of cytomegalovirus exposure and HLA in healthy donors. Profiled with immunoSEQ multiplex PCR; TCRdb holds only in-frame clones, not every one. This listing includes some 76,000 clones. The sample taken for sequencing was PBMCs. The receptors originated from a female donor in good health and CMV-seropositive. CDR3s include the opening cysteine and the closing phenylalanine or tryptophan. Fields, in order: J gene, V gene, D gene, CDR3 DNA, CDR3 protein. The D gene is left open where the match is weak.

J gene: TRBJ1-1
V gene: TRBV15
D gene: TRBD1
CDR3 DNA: TGTGCCGCCCGGACAGGGACGAACACTGAAGCTTTCTTT
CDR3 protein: CAARTGTNTEAFF

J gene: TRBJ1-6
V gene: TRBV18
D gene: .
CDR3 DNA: TGTGCCAGCTCATTTTGGGACACTAACTCCTATAATTCACCCCTCCACTTT
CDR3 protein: CASSFWDTNSYNSPLHF

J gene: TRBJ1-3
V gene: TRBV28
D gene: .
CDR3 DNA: TGTGCCAGCAGTTTATTATCTGAGTTGTCTGGAAACACCATATATTTT
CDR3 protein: CASSLLSELSGNTIYF

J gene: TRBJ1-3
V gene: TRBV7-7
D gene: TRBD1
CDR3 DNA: TGTGCCAGCAGCAGGGGGCTTGCTGGAAACACCATATATTTT
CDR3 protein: CASSRGLAGNTIYF

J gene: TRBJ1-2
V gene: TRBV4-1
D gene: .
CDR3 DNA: TGCGCCAGCAGCCAAGTCAATGACTTTAACTATGGCTACACCTTC
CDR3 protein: CASSQVNDFNYGYTF

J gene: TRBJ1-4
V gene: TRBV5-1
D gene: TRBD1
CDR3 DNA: TGCGCCAGCAGCCAGGACAGGGTGGGAGAAAAACTGTTTTTT
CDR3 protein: CASSQDRVGEKLFF

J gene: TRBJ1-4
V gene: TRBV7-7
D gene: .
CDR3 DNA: TGTGCCAGCAGTCAGGGTCGGCATGAAAAACTGTTTTTT
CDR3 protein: CASSQGRHEKLFF

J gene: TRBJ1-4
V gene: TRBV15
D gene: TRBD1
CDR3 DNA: TGTGCCACCAGCAGGGGACAGGGGTCTAATGAAAAACTGTTTTTT
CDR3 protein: CATSRGQGSNEKLFF

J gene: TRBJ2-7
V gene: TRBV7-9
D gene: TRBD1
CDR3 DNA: TGTGCCAGCAGCCAGTCGACAGGGATACACGAGCAGTACTTC
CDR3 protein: CASSQSTGIHEQYF

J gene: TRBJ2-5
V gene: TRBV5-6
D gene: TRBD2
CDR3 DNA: TGTGCCAGCAGCGCGGCGGGGGAGCAGTACTTC
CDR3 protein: CASSAAGEQYF

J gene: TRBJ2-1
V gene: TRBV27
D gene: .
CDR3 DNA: TGTGCCAGCAGTTTATCCGGGGGTGAGCAGTTCTTC
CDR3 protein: CASSLSGGEQFF

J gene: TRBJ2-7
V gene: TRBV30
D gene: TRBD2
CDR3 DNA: TGTGCCTGGAGTTTGGGACTAGCGGGAGGGCCCCCGTACTTC
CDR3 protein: CAWSLGLAGGPPYF

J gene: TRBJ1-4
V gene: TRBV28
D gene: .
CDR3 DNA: TGTGCCAGCAGTACCCGGGGGGCAACTAATGAAAAACTGTTTTTT
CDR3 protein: CASSTRGATNEKLFF

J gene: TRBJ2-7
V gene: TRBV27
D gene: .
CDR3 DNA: TGTGCCAGCAGTTCGTATTTGGGGGCTGGTTCCTACGAGCAGTACTTC
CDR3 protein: CASSSYLGAGSYEQYF

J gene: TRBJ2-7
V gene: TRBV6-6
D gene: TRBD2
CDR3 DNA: TGTGCCAGCAGTTACTCGGCGGGAGCCTACGAGCAGTACTTC
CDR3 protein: CASSYSAGAYEQYF

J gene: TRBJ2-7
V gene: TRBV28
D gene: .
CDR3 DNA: TGTGCCAGCAGTACTGGCACGGCGGACAGAAAGAGGTTAGGACCCTACGAGCAGTACTTC
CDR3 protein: CASSTGTADRKRLGPYEQYF

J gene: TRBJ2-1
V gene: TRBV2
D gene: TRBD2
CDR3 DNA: TGTGCCAGCAGTGAAGGACTAGCGGGATCGCATGAGCAGTTCTTC
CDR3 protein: CASSEGLAGSHEQFF

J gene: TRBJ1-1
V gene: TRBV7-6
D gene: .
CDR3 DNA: TGTGCCAGCAGCCGCGGACAGAACACTGAAGCTTTCTTT
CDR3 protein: CASSRGQNTEAFF

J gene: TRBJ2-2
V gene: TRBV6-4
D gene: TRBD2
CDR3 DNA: TGTGCCAGCAGTGAACTAGCGGGAGGGCCCGGGGAGCTGTTTTTT
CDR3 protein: CASSELAGGPGELFF

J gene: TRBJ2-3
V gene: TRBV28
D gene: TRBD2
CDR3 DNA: TGTGCCAGCAGGCAGAAGCGGGAGGGCGTCGCAGATACGCAGTATTTT
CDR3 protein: CASRQKREGVADTQYF

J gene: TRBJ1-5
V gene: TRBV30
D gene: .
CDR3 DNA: TGTGCCTGGAGTGGGGGCACGGGCAATCAGCCCCAGCATTTT
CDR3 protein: CAWSGGTGNQPQHF

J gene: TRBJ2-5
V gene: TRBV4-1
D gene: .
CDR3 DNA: TGCGCCAGCAGCCAAGAGAGGTTTGACGTGACCCAGTACTTC
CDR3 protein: CASSQERFDVTQYF

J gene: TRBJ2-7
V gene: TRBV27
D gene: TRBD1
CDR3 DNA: TGTGCCAGCAGAGTAACGGGACAGGGCTCCTACGAGCAGTACTTC
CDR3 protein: CASRVTGQGSYEQYF

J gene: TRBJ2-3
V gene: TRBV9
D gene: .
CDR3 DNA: TGTGCCAGCAGCGTAGGAACAGGGCCCACAGATACGCAGTATTTT
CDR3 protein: CASSVGTGPTDTQYF

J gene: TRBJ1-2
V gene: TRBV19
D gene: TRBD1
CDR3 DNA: TGTGCCAGTAGTCCAGAGACCCCGGACAGGGTAAACTATGGCTACACCTTC
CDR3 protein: CASSPETPDRVNYGYTF

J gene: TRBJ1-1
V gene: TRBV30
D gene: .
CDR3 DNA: TGTGCCTGGAGTTCAGGTTTACAGGGCGAAACTGAAGCTTTCTTT
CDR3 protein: CAWSSGLQGETEAFF

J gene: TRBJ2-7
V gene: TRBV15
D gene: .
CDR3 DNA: TGTGCCACCAGCAGAGATCTACACGAGCAGTACTTC
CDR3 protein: CATSRDLHEQYF

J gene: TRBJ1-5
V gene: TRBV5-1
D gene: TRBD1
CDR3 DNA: TGCGCCAGCAGCTTTGAAGGACAGGGGACTCAGCCCCAGCATTTT
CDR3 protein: CASSFEGQGTQPQHF

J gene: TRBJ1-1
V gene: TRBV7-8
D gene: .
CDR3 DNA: TGTGCCAGCAGCTTAGTCGGGGGGTTGGTTGACACTGAAGCTTTCTTT
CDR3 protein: CASSLVGGLVDTEAFF

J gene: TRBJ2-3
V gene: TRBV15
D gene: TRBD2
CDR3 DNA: TGTGCCACCAGCAGACGAAGCGGGGCTAGCACAGATACGCAGTATTTT
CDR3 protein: CATSRRSGASTDTQYF

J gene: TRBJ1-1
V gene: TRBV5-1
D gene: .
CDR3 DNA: TGCGCCAGCAGCTTGGCGGTATTACAGGTGAACACTGAAGCTTTCTTT
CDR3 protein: CASSLAVLQVNTEAFF

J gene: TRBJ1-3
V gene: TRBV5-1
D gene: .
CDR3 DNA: TGCGCCAGCAGCCCAGAACAGAGCTCTGGAAACACCATATATTTT
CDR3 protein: CASSPEQSSGNTIYF

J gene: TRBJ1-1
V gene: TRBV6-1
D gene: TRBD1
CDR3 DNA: TGTGCCAGCAGTCAGGACAGGGTGGGGACTGAAGCTTTCTTT
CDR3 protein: CASSQDRVGTEAFF

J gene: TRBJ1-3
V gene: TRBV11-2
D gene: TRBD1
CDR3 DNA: TGTGCCAGCAGCCCGGCAGGGGGGCCTGGTCGTACCATATATTTT
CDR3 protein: CASSPAGGPGRTIYF

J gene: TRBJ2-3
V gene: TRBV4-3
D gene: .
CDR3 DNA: TGCGCCAGCAGCCAAGATCCCGGGCAGGGCCCAGATACGCAGTATTTT
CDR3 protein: CASSQDPGQGPDTQYF

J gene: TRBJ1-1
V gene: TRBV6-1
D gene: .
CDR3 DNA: TGTGCCAGCAGTGATTTTAGGGACTACGGCGCTGAAGCTTTCTTT
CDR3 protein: CASSDFRDYGAEAFF

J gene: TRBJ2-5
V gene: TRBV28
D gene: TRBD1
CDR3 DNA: TGTGCCAGCAGCCCCTGGGGGACAGGGTTCCAAGAGACCCAGTACTTC
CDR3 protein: CASSPWGTGFQETQYF

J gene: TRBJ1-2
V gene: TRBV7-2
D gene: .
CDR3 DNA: TGTGCCATGCAAAGCGAGCCCTCTAACTATGGCTACACCTTC
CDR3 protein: CAMQSEPSNYGYTF

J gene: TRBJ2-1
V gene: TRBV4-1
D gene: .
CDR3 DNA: TGCGCCAGCAGCCAGTCGGACTCATCGGAGCAGTTCTTC
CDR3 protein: CASSQSDSSEQFF

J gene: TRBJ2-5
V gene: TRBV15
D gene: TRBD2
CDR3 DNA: TGTGCCACCAGCTCACGACTAGCGGGGGGGATGCAGACCCAGTACTTC
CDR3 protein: CATSSRLAGGMQTQYF

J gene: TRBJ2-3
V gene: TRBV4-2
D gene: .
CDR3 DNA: TGTGCCAGCAGCCAAGATTGGAGACTCACCCCCCCAGATACGCAGTATTTT
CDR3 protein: CASSQDWRLTPPDTQYF

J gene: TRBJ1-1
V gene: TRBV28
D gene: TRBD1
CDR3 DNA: TGTGCCAGCAGTCGATTCCGGGACAGGGGGCGGGGTGAAGCTTTCTTT
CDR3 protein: CASSRFRDRGRGEAFF

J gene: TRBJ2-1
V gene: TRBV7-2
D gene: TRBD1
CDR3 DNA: TGTGCCAGCAGCTTAGTAGGGGGCTTACCAAATGAGCAGTTCTTC
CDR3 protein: CASSLVGGLPNEQFF

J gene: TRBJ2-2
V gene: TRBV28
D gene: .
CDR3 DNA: TGTGCCAGCAGCTTCGTTACCGGGGAGCTGTTTTTT
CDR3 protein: CASSFVTGELFF

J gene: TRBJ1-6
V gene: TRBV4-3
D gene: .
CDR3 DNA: TGCGCCAGCAGCCAAGATTACTCTGATTCACCCCTCCACTTT
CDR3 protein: CASSQDYSDSPLHF

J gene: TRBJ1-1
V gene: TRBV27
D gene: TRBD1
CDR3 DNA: TGTGCCAGCAGTTCGTTTTCGTTTTTCGGGACAGCGAACACTGAAGCTTTCTTT
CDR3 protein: CASSSFSFFGTANTEAFF